This T cell receptor (beta chain) comes out of a study of blood T cell repertoires in COVID-19. Study-wide background: COVID-19 samples from acute and convalescent phases originated in the United States, Italy and Spain. In each case, the material was cDNA or gDNA derived from T cells, B-cell-depleted T cells, or PBMCs.

In the original workflow: The authors estimated nucleated cell counts from reference gene primer amplification. Libraries were prepared by immunoSEQ multiplex PCR; TCRdb keeps only in-frame clonotypes and omits some of them. V, J and clone size are those of that table, while D and trimming were read from the DNA. The repertoire consists of 250,000 to 350,000 clones, with around 87% occurring once and the leading ten covering approximately 7.8%. This clonotype originated in a woman in her forties or fifties who had recovered from COVID-19. Sequenced sample: peripheral blood.

CDR3 DNA: TGTGCCAGTAGTACGACGACAGTTTCCTACGAGCAGTACTTC. Translating it yields CASSTTTVSYEQYF. The chain is built from TRBV19 and TRBJ2-7; D may be TRBD1 (5 bases). V gave up 4 bases and J gave up 1 base, with 11 bases separating them. There are 14 residues in the CDR3. Germline V gives CDR1 LNHDA, CDR2 SQIVND (reference sequence). The full variable domain, completed using reference TRBV19 and TRBJ2-7, is DGGITQSPKYLFRKEGQNVTLSCEQNLNHDAMYWYRQDPGQGLRLIYYSQIVNDFQKGDIAEGYSVSREKKESFPLTVTSAQKNPTAFYLCASSTTTVSYEQYFGPGTRLTVT.